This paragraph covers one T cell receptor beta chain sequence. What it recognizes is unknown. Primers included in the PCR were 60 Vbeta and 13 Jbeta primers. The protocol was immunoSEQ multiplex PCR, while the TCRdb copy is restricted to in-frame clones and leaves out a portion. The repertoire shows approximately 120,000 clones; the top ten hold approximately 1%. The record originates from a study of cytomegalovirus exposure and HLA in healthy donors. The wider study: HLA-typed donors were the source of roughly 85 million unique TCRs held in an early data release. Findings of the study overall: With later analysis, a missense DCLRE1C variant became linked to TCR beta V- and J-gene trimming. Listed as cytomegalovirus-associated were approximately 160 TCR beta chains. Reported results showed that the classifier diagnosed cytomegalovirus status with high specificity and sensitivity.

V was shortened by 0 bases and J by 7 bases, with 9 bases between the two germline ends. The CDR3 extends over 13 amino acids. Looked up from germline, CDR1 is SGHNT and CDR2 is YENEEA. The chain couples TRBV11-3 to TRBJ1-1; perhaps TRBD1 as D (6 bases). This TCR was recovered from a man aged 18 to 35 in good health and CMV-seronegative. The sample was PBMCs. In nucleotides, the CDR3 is TGTGCCAGCAGCTTAGATGGGGGACATGAAGCTTTCTTT. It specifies CASSLDGGHEAFF. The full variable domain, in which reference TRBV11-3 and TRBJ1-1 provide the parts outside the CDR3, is EAGVVQSPRYKIIEKKQPVAFWCNPISGHNTLYWYLQNLGQGPELLIRYENEEAVDDSQLPKDRFSAERLKGVDSTLKIQPAELGDSAVYLCASSLDGGHEAFFGQGTRLTVV.